Below, 23 T cell receptor beta chains from the same sample are listed, as sequenced in a study of chemoradiotherapy in HPV16-positive cancers. Sequencing was performed with immunoSEQ multiplex PCR; in TCRdb, only in-frame clones are kept and a portion is missing. The profile covers roughly 17,000 clones, with over 90% appearing a single time and approximately 14% taken by the ten largest. Material: blood, obtained from a patient who underwent chemoradiotherapy. These receptors originate from a human donor with HPV-associated anogenital cancer.

The chain uses TRBV27 and TRBJ1-2; TRBD1 matches 11 bases. The junction had 7 bases not matched to a gene; V was cut back by 5 bases and J by 2 bases. The CDR3 spans 16 residues. CDR1 is MNHEY and CDR2 is SMNVEV in the germline V gene (reference sequence). The CDR3 sequence: CASSTLGTGGNYGYTF. CDR3 sequence (DNA): TGTGCCAGCAGTACCCTAGGGACAGGGGGGAACTATGGCTACACCTTC.

This sequence joins TRBV6-1 and TRBJ1-2; 8 bases line up with TRBD1. CDR3 length: 14 amino acids. CDR1 MNHNS and CDR2 SASEGT come from the germline V gene. V dropped 6 bases and J dropped 2; count of bases not matched to a gene: 5. In DNA form, the CDR3 reads TGTGCCAGCAGCCAAACAGGGGGGAACTATGGCTACACCTTC. This sequence encodes CASSQTGGNYGYTF.

This chain joins TRBV30 and TRBJ1-1, with 8 bases identical to TRBD1. Germline V CDR1 and CDR2: GTSNPN, SVGIG (reference sequence). The CDR3 spans 13 residues. The V gene end was trimmed by 5 bases and the J gene end by 5 bases; junction bases not matched to a gene: 7. The CDR3 loop is CAWARTGNTEAFF. The CDR3 DNA sequence: TGTGCCTGGGCCCGGACAGGGAATACTGAAGCTTTCTTT.

This CDR3 reads CASSLSRDHSPLHF. CDR3 coding DNA: TGCGCCAGCAGCTTGTCACGGGATCATTCACCCCTCCACTTT. This chain joins TRBV5-1 and TRBJ1-6, with D unclear. Looked up from germline, CDR1 is SGHRS and CDR2 is YFSETQ. This CDR3 comprises 14 residues. V dropped 1 base and J dropped 8 bases, with 10 bases sitting between them.

This sequence joins TRBV5-1 and TRBJ2-3, with 9 bases fitting TRBD2. The germline CDR1 and CDR2 sequences are SGHRS and YFSETQ. This CDR3 has 15 residues. V lost 5 bases and J lost 4; bases outside the gene matches: 8. The CDR3 nucleotides are TGCGCCAGCAGTCTCGGGGGACTAGCACCAGATACGCAGTATTTT. This sequence encodes CASSLGGLAPDTQYF. Together with reference TRBV5-1 and TRBJ2-3, the CDR3 gives the full variable domain: KAGVTQTPRYLIKTRGQQVTLSCSPISGHRSVSWYQQTPGQGLQFLFEYFSETQRNKGNFPGRFSGRQFSNSRSEMNVSTLELGDSALYLCASSLGGLAPDTQYFGPGTRLTVL.

The rearrangement links TRBV6-6 to TRBJ2-3, with 8 nucleotides matching TRBD2. Looked up from germline, CDR1 is MNHNY and CDR2 is SVGAGI (reference sequence). This CDR3 has 15 amino acids. With V trimmed by 5 bases and J by 1 base, 5 bases remained unmatched. CDR3 region: CASSALRGGTDTQYF. The DNA for the CDR3 is TGTGCCAGCAGTGCTTTGCGGGGGGGCACAGATACGCAGTATTTT.

The chain carries TRBV6-6 and TRBJ2-3, with D uncertain. Trimming left V 4 bases short and J 2 bases short, with 7 bases between. Germline V gives CDR1 MNHNY, CDR2 SVGAGI (reference sequence). The CDR3 extends over 13 amino acids. The CDR3, as DNA: TGTGCCAGCAGTTGGACGGTCACAGATACGCAGTATTTT. This gives the protein CASSWTVTDTQYF.

V gene TRBV27 combines with J gene TRBJ2-5; D is ambiguous. CDR3 size: 14 residues. Per germline, CDR1 MNHEY and CDR2 SMNVEV (reference sequence). Deletions cut 2 bases from V and 2 bases from J, with 9 bases between. Here the CDR3 reads CASSLTVRQETQYF. Written as DNA, the CDR3 is TGTGCCAGCAGTTTAACAGTCAGGCAAGAGACCCAGTACTTC.

This chain links TRBV4-3 with TRBJ1-1, with TRBD1 matching over 9 bases. Germline loops: CDR1 LGHNA, CDR2 YSLEER. The CDR3 covers 15 residues. V shed 0 bases, J shed 5 bases, and the junction held 4 bases outside the gene matches. The CDR3 spells CASSQDGDRGTEAFF. The CDR3 bases are TGCGCCAGCAGCCAAGATGGCGACAGGGGGACTGAAGCTTTCTTT.

The V gene is TRBV5-6, the J gene TRBJ2-1, with D possibly called TRBD1 or TRBD2 (5 bases each). The V gene lost 0 bases and the J gene lost 0 bases, with 7 bases spanning the gap. The CDR3 is 15 amino acids. Germline-derived CDR1 and CDR2 are SGHDT and YYEEEE. The CDR3, as DNA: TGTGCCAGCAGCTTGGGGGGGATCTCCTACAATGAGCAGTTCTTC. This encodes CASSLGGISYNEQFF.

The V gene is TRBV19, the J gene TRBJ2-5; no firm D call. V shed 2 bases and J shed 4 bases, with 14 bases lying between them. The CDR3 length is 15 residues. The V gene's germline CDR1 is LNHDA and CDR2 SQIVND (reference sequence). CDR3 sequence reads: CASSITGYLRETQYF. CDR3 bases: TGTGCCAGTAGTATAACTGGCTATCTTCGAGAGACCCAGTACTTC.

The chain links TRBV29-1 to TRBJ2-1; either TRBD1 or TRBD2 may supply D (5 bases each). V was cut by 4 bases and J by 2 bases, with 18 bases left in between. This CDR3 has 16 amino acids. Germline V gene sequence: CDR1 SQVTM, CDR2 ANQGSEA. The CDR3 region has the DNA TGCAGCGTTGGATCTGGTTGGGGGATGCCCTACAATGAGCAGTTCTTC. Amino acid sequence: CSVGSGWGMPYNEQFF.

The genes are TRBV7-2 and TRBJ2-2; no definite D call. CDR1 SGHTA and CDR2 FQGNSA come from the germline V gene. The CDR3 extends over 12 amino acids. V shed 4 bases and J shed 7 bases, with 7 bases lying between them. CDR3 DNA sequence: TGTGCCAGCAGCTACTTAGACGGGGAGCTGTTTTTT. Translated, it gives CASSYLDGELFF.

The chain links TRBV9 to TRBJ2-5, with a possible D match to TRBD2 (6 bases). Germline-derived CDR1 and CDR2 are SGDLS and YYNGEE. This CDR3 contains 13 residues. Trimming pared 1 base from V and 5 bases from J, leaving 9 bases between. In nucleotides, the CDR3 is TGTGCCAGCAGCGTAACGGGAGTCGAGACCCAGTACTTC. It specifies CASSVTGVETQYF.

V and J are TRBV2 and TRBJ2-1; TRBD2 matches 9 bases. The CDR3 contains 15 residues. The germline V gene has CDR1 SNHLY and CDR2 FYNNEI. V trimming: 7 bases; J trimming: 2 bases; junction bases outside the gene matches: 6. The chain's CDR3 is CASTGRGGPYNEQFF. CDR3 coding DNA: TGTGCCAGCACTGGGCGGGGGGGGCCCTACAATGAGCAGTTCTTC.

The rearrangement uses TRBV29-1 and TRBJ2-3; 11 bases agree with TRBD2. Germline assignment: CDR1 SQVTM and CDR2 ANQGSEA. The trim removed 6 bases at V and 1 base at J, leaving 15 bases unmatched. The CDR3 totals 18 residues. CDR3 sequence reads: CSVDAARLTSGGTDTQYF. The CDR3 bases are TGCAGCGTAGACGCTGCAAGGTTGACTAGCGGGGGCACAGATACGCAGTATTTT.

The chain recombines TRBV19 with TRBJ2-1; unclear D gene. V lost 7 bases and J 7 bases, leaving 14 bases between the germline ends. The CDR3 runs to 13 residues. Looked up from germline, CDR1 is LNHDA and CDR2 is SQIVND (reference sequence). This chain's CDR3 is CASTPIGLNEQFF. The CDR3, as DNA: TGTGCCAGTACCCCTATTGGGTTGAATGAGCAGTTCTTC.

This chain uses TRBV27 with TRBJ1-3; no clear D. The V end was cut by 2 bases, the J end by 3 bases, with 2 bases between. Germline CDR1 MNHEY, CDR2 SMNVEV (reference sequence). This CDR3 has 12 amino acids. The CDR3 loop is CASSLLGNTIYF. CDR3 bases: TGTGCCAGCAGTTTACTTGGAAACACCATATATTTT.

The chain recombines TRBV14 with TRBJ1-2, with 11 nucleotides matching TRBD1. This CDR3 comprises 13 residues. Germline V lookup: CDR1 SGHDN, CDR2 FVKESK. Trimming took 2 bases from V and 8 from J; bases not matched to a gene: 1. The CDR3 DNA reads as TGTGCCAGCAGCCAAAGGACAGGGGGCGGCTACACCTTC. Translation: CASSQRTGGGYTF.

The CDR3 here is CASRATELNTEAFF. For the CDR3, the DNA is TGTGCCAGCCGTGCCACAGAACTGAACACTGAAGCTTTCTTT. The rearrangement joins TRBV11-2 to TRBJ1-1; D remains ambiguous. Germline lookup yields CDR1 SGHAT and CDR2 FQNNGV. CDR3 size: 14 residues. V gave up 8 bases and J gave up 0 bases, with 13 bases separating them. The variable domain in full, completed from reference TRBV11-2 and TRBJ1-1, reads EAGVAQSPRYKIIEKRQSVAFWCNPISGHATLYWYQQILGQGPKLLIQFQNNGVVDDSQLPKDRFSAERLKGVDSTLKIQPAKLEDSAVYLCASRATELNTEAFFGQGTRLTVV.

The chain recombines TRBV29-1 with TRBJ1-1; D perhaps matches TRBD1 (5 bases). Germline V gives CDR1 SQVTM, CDR2 ANQGSEA. The CDR3 has 12 amino acids. V was cut by 7 bases and J by 0 bases, with 9 bases left in between. The CDR3 DNA sequence: TGCAGCGCCCGGACAATGAACACTGAAGCTTTCTTT. Translated, it gives CSARTMNTEAFF.

This clone came up once. V usage is TRBV6-6 and J usage is TRBJ2-4; D is ambiguous. The CDR3 spans 12 residues. The V end was cut by 5 bases, the J end by 7 bases, with 9 bases between. Germline-derived CDR1 and CDR2 are MNHNY and SVGAGI (reference sequence). CDR3 sequence: CASSRPRNIQYF. The CDR3 DNA reads as TGTGCCAGCAGTAGACCGCGGAACATTCAGTACTTC.

The chain carries TRBV9 and TRBJ1-2; D is ambiguous. This CDR3 region has 16 residues. The germline V gene encodes CDR1 SGDLS and CDR2 YYNGEE. V was clipped by 0 bases and J by 1 base, with 13 bases between them. The CDR3 is CASSVGGRRFNYGYTF. CDR3 DNA sequence: TGTGCCAGCAGCGTAGGAGGGCGACGATTTAACTATGGCTACACCTTC.